A selection of T cell receptor beta chains follows, all from one sample in a study of cytomegalovirus exposure and HLA in healthy donors. Here immunoSEQ multiplex PCR was the method, and the copy in TCRdb shows in-frame clones only, minus some. Seen here are 150,000 to 200,000 clones, around 86% observed once, and the top ten hold approximately 1%. The sequenced sample was PBMCs. Receptors originate from a girl aged 2-10 years in good health and CMV-seropositive. CDR3s include the opening cysteine and the closing phenylalanine or tryptophan. A D gene is named only where the DNA matches it firmly. Size tells how often a clone was seen (once, few, many) or the class of an expanded clone, and some rows leave it out.

size: once; D: NA; J: TRBJ2-3; V: TRBV5-1; CDR3: CASSLASDTQYF; DNA: TGCGCCAGCAGCTTGGCATCAGATACGCAGTATTTT
size: NA; D: TRBD1; J: TRBJ1-5; V: TRBV10-1; CDR3: CASSDRDRVVKPQHF; DNA: TGCGCCAGCAGCGACCGGGACAGGGTTGTGAAGCCCCAGCATTTT
size: NA; D: NA; J: TRBJ1-3; V: TRBV10-3; CDR3: CAIRREKDSSGNTIYF; DNA: TGTGCCATCAGGCGGGAAAAAGACAGCTCTGGAAACACCATATATTTT
size: NA; D: TRBD2; J: TRBJ2-7; V: TRBV30; CDR3: CAWAAVLGLATEQYF; DNA: TGTGCCTGGGCCGCTGTATTAGGACTAGCGACCGAGCAGTACTTC
size: NA; D: TRBD2; J: TRBJ2-3; V: TRBV30; CDR3: CGAGGSDTQYF; DNA: TGTGGTGCGGGAGGCTCAGATACGCAGTATTTT
size: NA; D: NA; J: TRBJ1-4; V: TRBV7-3; CDR3: CATSQGIGEKLFF; DNA: TGTGCCACCTCACAGGGAATAGGTGAAAAACTGTTTTTT
size: NA; D: NA; J: TRBJ1-6; V: TRBV6-5; CDR3: CASSYGPNSPLHF; DNA: TGTGCCAGCAGTTACGGGCCCAATTCACCCCTCCACTTT
size: few; D: NA; J: TRBJ1-5; V: TRBV5-6; CDR3: CASSLLQGSNQPQHF; DNA: TGTGCCAGCAGCTTACTACAGGGCAGCAATCAGCCCCAGCATTTT
size: NA; D: NA; J: TRBJ1-1; V: TRBV21-1; CDR3: CASSKRYPGQGNAFF; DNA: TGTGCCAGCAGCAAAAGGTATCCGGGACAGGGGAATGCTTTCTTT
size: NA; D: NA; J: TRBJ1-2; V: TRBV6-1; CDR3: CASSEVGDYGYTF; DNA: TGTGCCAGCAGTGAAGTCGGAGACTATGGCTACACCTTC
size: NA; D: TRBD2; J: TRBJ2-3; V: TRBV29-1; CDR3: CSVVGGPDTQYF; DNA: TGCAGCGTTGTGGGAGGGCCAGATACGCAGTATTTT
size: once; D: TRBD2; J: TRBJ2-7; V: TRBV28; CDR3: CASSLVSGGSPREQYF; DNA: TGTGCCAGCAGTTTGGTCTCGGGAGGGTCCCCGAGGGAGCAGTACTTC
size: NA; D: TRBD1; J: TRBJ1-2; V: TRBV28; CDR3: CASSSHRQGLAASNYGYTF; DNA: TGTGCCAGCAGTTCACACCGACAGGGGTTAGCTGCATCTAACTATGGCTACACCTTC
size: NA; D: TRBD2; J: TRBJ2-7; V: TRBV4-1; CDR3: CASSQGGGIYEQYF; DNA: TGCGCCAGCAGCCAAGGCGGGGGGATCTACGAGCAGTACTTC
size: NA; D: TRBD2; J: TRBJ2-2; V: TRBV4-1; CDR3: CASSQGSGRGTGELFF; DNA: TGCGCCAGCAGCCAAGGATCCGGGAGGGGCACCGGGGAGCTGTTTTTT
size: NA; D: TRBD1; J: TRBJ1-1; V: TRBV5-1; CDR3: CASSSGTGDTEAFF; DNA: TGCGCCAGCTCATCCGGGACAGGGGACACTGAAGCTTTCTTT
size: NA; D: TRBD2; J: TRBJ2-3; V: TRBV6-5; CDR3: CASSPGTSVTDTQYF; DNA: TGTGCCAGCAGTCCCGGGACTAGCGTCACAGATACGCAGTATTTT
size: once; D: NA; J: TRBJ2-7; V: TRBV28; CDR3: CASSLDPSGEQYF; DNA: TGTGCCAGCAGTCTAGACCCATCGGGGGAGCAGTACTTC
size: NA; D: NA; J: TRBJ1-1; V: TRBV6-4; CDR3: CASSDSRLSLNTEAFF; DNA: TGTGCCAGCAGTGACTCGAGGCTGTCCTTGAACACTGAAGCTTTCTTT
size: NA; D: NA; J: TRBJ2-1; V: TRBV5-8; CDR3: CASSPPDGIQAYNEQFF; DNA: TGTGCCAGCAGCCCTCCCGACGGCATTCAGGCCTACAATGAGCAGTTCTTC
size: NA; D: TRBD1; J: TRBJ2-7; V: TRBV5-4; CDR3: CASSPVGQSYEQYF; DNA: TGTGCCAGCAGCCCAGTGGGACAGTCCTACGAGCAGTACTTC
size: NA; D: NA; J: TRBJ2-1; V: TRBV5-1; CDR3: CASSLELGASYNEQFF; DNA: TGCGCCAGCAGCTTGGAATTAGGGGCCTCCTACAATGAGCAGTTCTTC
size: NA; D: TRBD1; J: TRBJ1-2; V: TRBV9; CDR3: CASSEGALRVGYTF; DNA: TGTGCCAGCAGCGAGGGGGCTTTGAGGGTTGGCTACACCTTC
size: NA; D: TRBD1; J: TRBJ2-2; V: TRBV6-1; CDR3: CASSEGIGQVFLNTGELFF; DNA: TGTGCCAGCAGTGAAGGAATAGGACAGGTTTTTTTGAACACCGGGGAGCTGTTTTTT
size: NA; D: NA; J: TRBJ1-4; V: TRBV6-1; CDR3: CASRLYRATNEKLFF; DNA: TGTGCCAGCAGGCTTTACCGAGCAACTAATGAAAAACTGTTTTTT
size: few; D: NA; J: TRBJ2-5; V: TRBV6-4; CDR3: CASSISGRYQETQYF; DNA: TGTGCCAGCAGTATCAGCGGAAGGTACCAAGAGACCCAGTACTTC
size: NA; D: TRBD2; J: TRBJ2-3; V: TRBV30; CDR3: CAWSSSSGATQYF; DNA: TGTGCCTGGAGTTCCTCTAGCGGGGCTACGCAGTATTTT
size: NA; D: TRBD1; J: TRBJ1-4; V: TRBV29-1; CDR3: CSVIDRDVEKLFF; DNA: TGCAGCGTTATAGACAGGGACGTTGAAAAACTGTTTTTT